This is a list of T cell receptor beta chains from one sample in a study of shared clonotypes between healthy human individuals. The assay was immunoSEQ multiplex PCR, and TCRdb's table has in-frame clones only and misses some. The top ten clones hold roughly 0.39% of a sample with some 2,500,000 clones, approximately 94% of them seen once. Sequences were obtained from naive CD4+ T cells from PBMCs. The receptors were sampled from a young man in good health. Some clones in this sample may be carry-over from other donors' samples. Both conserved end residues are part of each CDR3. The order of the fields is CDR3 DNA, CDR3 protein, V gene, CDR3 length, D gene, J gene, clone size. The D gene is left open where the match is weak. Where a row states a size, it is once, few, many or the class of an expanded clone; other rows omit it.

CDR3 DNA: TGTGCCAGCAGCCTGTGGACTAGCGGGAGAATTGGCACCGGGGAGCTGTTTTTT
CDR3 protein: CASSLWTSGRIGTGELFF
V gene: TRBV11-2
CDR3 length: 18
D gene: TRBD2
J gene: TRBJ2-2
clone size: .

CDR3 DNA: TGTGCCAGCAGCTTTACAGGGGGCGCGAACACTGAAGCTTTCTTT
CDR3 protein: CASSFTGGANTEAFF
V gene: TRBV7-6
CDR3 length: 15
D gene: TRBD1
J gene: TRBJ1-1
clone size: .

CDR3 DNA: TGTGCCAGCAGGGTGTCGGGAGGGGTGCACACTGAAGCTTTCTTT
CDR3 protein: CASRVSGGVHTEAFF
V gene: TRBV11-1
CDR3 length: 15
D gene: .
J gene: TRBJ1-1
clone size: .

CDR3 DNA: TGTGCCAGCAGCGGGGACACCGGGGAGCTGTTTTTT
CDR3 protein: CASSGDTGELFF
V gene: TRBV5-4
CDR3 length: 12
D gene: .
J gene: TRBJ2-2
clone size: .

CDR3 DNA: TGTGCCAGCAGCCTAAATCGGGATCAGCCCCAGCATTTT
CDR3 protein: CASSLNRDQPQHF
V gene: TRBV7-3
CDR3 length: 13
D gene: .
J gene: TRBJ1-5
clone size: .

CDR3 DNA: TGCGCCAGCAGCTTGGCCTACAGGACCGAGAACACCGGGGAGCTGTTTTTT
CDR3 protein: CASSLAYRTENTGELFF
V gene: TRBV5-1
CDR3 length: 17
D gene: .
J gene: TRBJ2-2
clone size: .

CDR3 DNA: TGTGCCAGCAGCTTAGGTTACTACAATGAGCAGTTCTTC
CDR3 protein: CASSLGYYNEQFF
V gene: TRBV11-2
CDR3 length: 13
D gene: .
J gene: TRBJ2-1
clone size: .

CDR3 DNA: TGTGCCAGCAGTTTATCCTTCGGACATAGCAATCAGCCCCAGCATTTT
CDR3 protein: CASSLSFGHSNQPQHF
V gene: TRBV27
CDR3 length: 16
D gene: .
J gene: TRBJ1-5
clone size: .

CDR3 DNA: TGTGCCAGCTCACCAGGGGCGTCTGGAAACACCATATATTTT
CDR3 protein: CASSPGASGNTIYF
V gene: TRBV18
CDR3 length: 14
D gene: .
J gene: TRBJ1-3
clone size: .

CDR3 DNA: TGCAGTGCTGAGGACGGCTACGAGCAGTACTTC
CDR3 protein: CSAEDGYEQYF
V gene: TRBV20-1
CDR3 length: 11
D gene: .
J gene: TRBJ2-7
clone size: few

CDR3 DNA: TGTGCCAGCAGTATTTTAGGGGGCGTTTTTGGCTACACCTTC
CDR3 protein: CASSILGGVFGYTF
V gene: TRBV28
CDR3 length: 14
D gene: TRBD1
J gene: TRBJ1-2
clone size: .

CDR3 DNA: TGTGCCAGCAGCCAAGCGGGTGGGGCTAGCGGGATCTACGAGCAGTACTTC
CDR3 protein: CASSQAGGASGIYEQYF
V gene: TRBV4-2
CDR3 length: 17
D gene: TRBD2
J gene: TRBJ2-7
clone size: .

CDR3 DNA: TGTGCCAGCCAAGCCTTAGGGGGCAGGGAGACCCAGTACTTC
CDR3 protein: CASQALGGRETQYF
V gene: TRBV6-5
CDR3 length: 14
D gene: TRBD1
J gene: TRBJ2-5
clone size: .

CDR3 DNA: TGCGCCAGCAGCCCGAATATTTACGAGCAGTACTTC
CDR3 protein: CASSPNIYEQYF
V gene: TRBV5-1
CDR3 length: 12
D gene: .
J gene: TRBJ2-7
clone size: .

CDR3 DNA: TGCGCCAGCAGCCAAGAGTATGTGGTTACCCAGCCCCAGCATTTT
CDR3 protein: CASSQEYVVTQPQHF
V gene: TRBV4-1
CDR3 length: 15
D gene: .
J gene: TRBJ1-5
clone size: .

CDR3 DNA: TGTGCCACCAGCAACATTGCCGCCGGCGAGTACGAGCAGTACTTC
CDR3 protein: CATSNIAAGEYEQYF
V gene: TRBV15
CDR3 length: 15
D gene: .
J gene: TRBJ2-7
clone size: .

CDR3 DNA: TGTGCCAGCAGTGATCTACCCTTAAGCAAAAACATTCAGTACTTC
CDR3 protein: CASSDLPLSKNIQYF
V gene: TRBV2
CDR3 length: 15
D gene: .
J gene: TRBJ2-4
clone size: .

CDR3 DNA: TGTGCCAGCACCCGACTAGCGGGAGGGTCCAGGGACGAGCAGTACTTC
CDR3 protein: CASTRLAGGSRDEQYF
V gene: TRBV28
CDR3 length: 16
D gene: TRBD2
J gene: TRBJ2-7
clone size: .

CDR3 DNA: TGTGCCAGTAGTATGGGGGGGGATACCTATGGCTACACCTTC
CDR3 protein: CASSMGGDTYGYTF
V gene: TRBV19
CDR3 length: 14
D gene: .
J gene: TRBJ1-2
clone size: .

CDR3 DNA: TGTGCCAGCAGTCCAGACAGGGGCTATGGCTACACCTTC
CDR3 protein: CASSPDRGYGYTF
V gene: TRBV6-6
CDR3 length: 13
D gene: TRBD1
J gene: TRBJ1-2
clone size: .

CDR3 DNA: TGTGCCAGCAGCACGGCTCTCGGCGGGAAGAGCTCCTACAATGAGCAGTTCTTC
CDR3 protein: CASSTALGGKSSYNEQFF
V gene: TRBV5-4
CDR3 length: 18
D gene: .
J gene: TRBJ2-1
clone size: once

CDR3 DNA: TGTGCCAGCAGCTTAGCAGGTGGAAACACCATATATTTT
CDR3 protein: CASSLAGGNTIYF
V gene: TRBV7-6
CDR3 length: 13
D gene: .
J gene: TRBJ1-3
clone size: .

CDR3 DNA: TGTGCTAGTGGTTTGGTACAAAGCGGGAGGCCGGAGACCCAGTACTTC
CDR3 protein: CASGLVQSGRPETQYF
V gene: TRBV12-5
CDR3 length: 16
D gene: TRBD2
J gene: TRBJ2-5
clone size: .

CDR3 DNA: TGCGCCAGCAGCTTTAACCGGGACACGGGTTCCTACGAGCAGTACTTC
CDR3 protein: CASSFNRDTGSYEQYF
V gene: TRBV5-1
CDR3 length: 16
D gene: .
J gene: TRBJ2-7
clone size: .

CDR3 DNA: TGTGCCAGCAGTCCTCCCCCCCCGCTAGAGGGCGAGCAGTACTTC
CDR3 protein: CASSPPPPLEGEQYF
V gene: TRBV5-4
CDR3 length: 15
D gene: .
J gene: TRBJ2-7
clone size: .

CDR3 DNA: TGTGCCAGCAGGTACTCCTACGAGCAGTACTTC
CDR3 protein: CASRYSYEQYF
V gene: TRBV2
CDR3 length: 11
D gene: .
J gene: TRBJ2-7
clone size: few

CDR3 DNA: TGTGCCAGCAGTGAGGTGGGGACCCGAGCAGATACGCAGTATTTT
CDR3 protein: CASSEVGTRADTQYF
V gene: TRBV6-1
CDR3 length: 15
D gene: .
J gene: TRBJ2-3
clone size: once

CDR3 DNA: TGTGCCAGCAGTCTGGAGTTGTTGGCTCTCGAATGGTACTTC
CDR3 protein: CASSLELLALEWYF
V gene: TRBV28
CDR3 length: 14
D gene: .
J gene: TRBJ2-5
clone size: .

CDR3 DNA: TGTGCCAGCAGTTACTCGAACCGGTTGGAGACCCAGTACTTC
CDR3 protein: CASSYSNRLETQYF
V gene: TRBV6-5
CDR3 length: 14
D gene: .
J gene: TRBJ2-5
clone size: .

CDR3 DNA: TGTGCCAGCACCACTTGGGGGCTAGCGCCGGATACGCAGTATTTT
CDR3 protein: CASTTWGLAPDTQYF
V gene: TRBV11-2
CDR3 length: 15
D gene: .
J gene: TRBJ2-3
clone size: .

CDR3 DNA: TGCAGCGTTGAACCTCTGGGGGGGACGAAAGCTTTCTTT
CDR3 protein: CSVEPLGGTKAFF
V gene: TRBV29-1
CDR3 length: 13
D gene: .
J gene: TRBJ1-1
clone size: .

CDR3 DNA: TGTGCCAGCAGCGTTTCGGGCAGAGGGAGGGATACGCAGTATTTT
CDR3 protein: CASSVSGRGRDTQYF
V gene: TRBV9
CDR3 length: 15
D gene: .
J gene: TRBJ2-3
clone size: once

CDR3 DNA: TGTGCCAGCAGTATCAGATCTAACTATGGCTACACCTTC
CDR3 protein: CASSIRSNYGYTF
V gene: TRBV27
CDR3 length: 13
D gene: .
J gene: TRBJ1-2
clone size: .

CDR3 DNA: TGTGCCAGCAGCGACAGACTAAATCAGCCCCAGCATTTT
CDR3 protein: CASSDRLNQPQHF
V gene: TRBV28
CDR3 length: 13
D gene: .
J gene: TRBJ1-5
clone size: .

CDR3 DNA: TGCGCCAGCAGCAAGGGACTTGGGGACACAGATACGCAGTATTTT
CDR3 protein: CASSKGLGDTDTQYF
V gene: TRBV5-1
CDR3 length: 15
D gene: .
J gene: TRBJ2-3
clone size: .

CDR3 DNA: TGTGCCAGCAGTCCCCTCTCCATCGGGACAGTGTACCAAGAGACCCAGTACTTC
CDR3 protein: CASSPLSIGTVYQETQYF
V gene: TRBV27
CDR3 length: 18
D gene: TRBD1
J gene: TRBJ2-5
clone size: .

CDR3 DNA: TGTGCCAGCAGTTACGGGGTAGAACTTTACTTC
CDR3 protein: CASSYGVELYF
V gene: TRBV6-5
CDR3 length: 11
D gene: .
J gene: TRBJ2-7
clone size: .

CDR3 DNA: TGTGCCAGCAGCTCGAGTGGACAGGGTATTTCCGAGCAGTACTTC
CDR3 protein: CASSSSGQGISEQYF
V gene: TRBV5-6
CDR3 length: 15
D gene: TRBD1
J gene: TRBJ2-7
clone size: .

CDR3 DNA: TGTGCCAGTAGTATAGATCGGGCCGGGGAGCTGTTTTTT
CDR3 protein: CASSIDRAGELFF
V gene: TRBV19
CDR3 length: 13
D gene: .
J gene: TRBJ2-2
clone size: .

CDR3 DNA: TGTGCCAGCAGCTTAAGGTTCGTGGCGGGAGCCCCCTACAATGAGCAGTTCTTC
CDR3 protein: CASSLRFVAGAPYNEQFF
V gene: TRBV7-9
CDR3 length: 18
D gene: TRBD2
J gene: TRBJ2-1
clone size: once

CDR3 DNA: TGTGCCAGCGGAGCTTTAAGGGGAAATGAAAAACTGTTTTTT
CDR3 protein: CASGALRGNEKLFF
V gene: TRBV5-4
CDR3 length: 14
D gene: .
J gene: TRBJ1-4
clone size: .

CDR3 DNA: TGCGCCAGCAGCCCCCTAGCGGCGAACACCGGGGAGCTGTTTTTT
CDR3 protein: CASSPLAANTGELFF
V gene: TRBV5-1
CDR3 length: 15
D gene: TRBD2
J gene: TRBJ2-2
clone size: .

CDR3 DNA: TGCAGCGTTCGGAAGGTCCTCATGAACACTGAAGCTTTCTTT
CDR3 protein: CSVRKVLMNTEAFF
V gene: TRBV29-1
CDR3 length: 14
D gene: .
J gene: TRBJ1-1
clone size: once

CDR3 DNA: TGTGCCACCAGCAGAGGAGGTACCCACTCCTACGAGCAGTACTTC
CDR3 protein: CATSRGGTHSYEQYF
V gene: TRBV15
CDR3 length: 15
D gene: .
J gene: TRBJ2-7
clone size: .

CDR3 DNA: TGTGCCAGCAGCTTAGCCGGGGACTATGGCTACACCTTC
CDR3 protein: CASSLAGDYGYTF
V gene: TRBV7-2
CDR3 length: 13
D gene: .
J gene: TRBJ1-2
clone size: once

CDR3 DNA: TGTGCCTGGACCGGGACAGGGGTTAGCTACACCTTC
CDR3 protein: CAWTGTGVSYTF
V gene: TRBV30
CDR3 length: 12
D gene: TRBD1
J gene: TRBJ1-2
clone size: .

CDR3 DNA: TGTGCAAGTCGCTTAGCCCAACAGAGTGAAGCTTTCTTT
CDR3 protein: CASRLAQQSEAFF
V gene: TRBV12-2
CDR3 length: 13
D gene: .
J gene: TRBJ1-1
clone size: .

CDR3 DNA: TGTGCCAGTAGTGACCACCCAGGCTACACTGAAGCTTTCTTT
CDR3 protein: CASSDHPGYTEAFF
V gene: TRBV19
CDR3 length: 14
D gene: .
J gene: TRBJ1-1
clone size: .